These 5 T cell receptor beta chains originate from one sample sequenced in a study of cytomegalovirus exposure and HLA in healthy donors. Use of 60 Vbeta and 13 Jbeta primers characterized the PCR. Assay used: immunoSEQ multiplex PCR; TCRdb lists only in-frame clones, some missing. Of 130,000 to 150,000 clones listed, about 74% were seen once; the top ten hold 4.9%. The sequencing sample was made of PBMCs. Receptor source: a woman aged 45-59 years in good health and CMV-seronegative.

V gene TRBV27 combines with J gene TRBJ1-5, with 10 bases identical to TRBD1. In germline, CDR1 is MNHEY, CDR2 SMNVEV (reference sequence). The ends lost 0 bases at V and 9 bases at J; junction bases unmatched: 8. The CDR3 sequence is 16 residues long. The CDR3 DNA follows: TGTGCCAGCAGTTTATCCTTGGGGACAGGGGTAATGCCCCAGCATTTT. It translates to CASSLSLGTGVMPQHF.

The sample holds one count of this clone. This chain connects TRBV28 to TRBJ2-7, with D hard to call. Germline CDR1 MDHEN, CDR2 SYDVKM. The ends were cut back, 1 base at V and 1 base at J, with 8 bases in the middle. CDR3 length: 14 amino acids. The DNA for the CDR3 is TGTGCCAGCAGTTTATACACAGTTTCCTACGAGCAGTACTTC. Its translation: CASSLYTVSYEQYF.

The CDR3 reads CASSLLGGPSTDTQYF. The CDR3 coding sequence is TGTGCCAGCAGCTTATTAGGGGGACCTAGCACAGATACGCAGTATTTT. V is TRBV7-9 and J is TRBJ2-3; tentative D call: TRBD1 (6 bases). The CDR3 length is 16 residues. Germline loops: CDR1 SEHNR, CDR2 FQNEAQ (reference sequence). With 2 bases removed from V and 0 bases from J, the gap between germline ends came to 12 bases. The full variable domain, completed using reference TRBV7-9 and TRBJ2-3, is DTGVSQNPRHKITKRGQNVTFRCDPISEHNRLYWYRQTLGQGPEFLTYFQNEAQLEKSRLLSDRFSAERPKGSFSTLEIQRTEQGDSAMYLCASSLLGGPSTDTQYFGPGTRLTVL.

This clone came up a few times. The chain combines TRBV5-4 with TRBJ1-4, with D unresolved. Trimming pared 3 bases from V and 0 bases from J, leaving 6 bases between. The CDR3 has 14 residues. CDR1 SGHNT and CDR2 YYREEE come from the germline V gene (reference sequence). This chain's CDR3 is CASSSSATNEKLFF. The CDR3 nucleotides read TGTGCCAGCAGCTCTAGTGCAACTAATGAAAAACTGTTTTTT.

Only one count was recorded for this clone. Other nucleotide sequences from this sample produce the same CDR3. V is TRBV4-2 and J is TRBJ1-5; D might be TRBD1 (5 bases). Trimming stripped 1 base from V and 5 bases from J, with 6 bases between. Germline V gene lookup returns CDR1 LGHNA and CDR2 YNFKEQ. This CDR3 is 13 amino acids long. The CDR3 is CASSQGRDQPQHF. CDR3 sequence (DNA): TGTGCCAGCAGCCAAGGCAGGGATCAGCCCCAGCATTTT.